The 21 T cell receptor beta chains presented below share a single source sample, sequenced in a study of cytomegalovirus exposure and HLA in healthy donors (dated by TCRdb to 2016 to 2017). To prepare the library, the immunoSEQ multiplex PCR assay was applied. For the multiplex PCR, a mixture combining 60 forward primers for TCR Vbeta segments and 13 reverse primers for TCR Jbeta segments was used. TCRdb mirrors the immuneACCESS table, restricted to in-frame sequences. Some clones are absent from its copies; in checked studies, under half trace to an unresolved V gene, and the reason for the others is unknown. The sample table records fewer than 150,000 clones; about three quarters of these occur just once. The ten biggest clones cover approximately 8.2% of the sample. The sample taken for sequencing was PBMCs. The receptors come from a woman aged 40 to 50 in good health and CMV-seropositive.

The chain couples TRBV7-9 to TRBJ2-1; 7 bases match TRBD1. Losses at the gene ends were 1 base for V and 5 bases for J; bases not matched to a gene: 14. Germline values: CDR1 SEHNR, CDR2 FQNEAQ (reference sequence). This CDR3 spans 18 amino acids. This CDR3 is CASSLGLLGTAPDNEQFF. Written as DNA, the CDR3 is TGTGCCAGCAGCTTAGGACTACTCGGGACAGCTCCAGACAATGAGCAGTTCTTC. The full variable domain, in which reference TRBV7-9 and TRBJ2-1 provide the parts outside the CDR3, is DTGVSQNPRHKITKRGQNVTFRCDPISEHNRLYWYRQTLGQGPEFLTYFQNEAQLEKSRLLSDRFSAERPKGSFSTLEIQRTEQGDSAMYLCASSLGLLGTAPDNEQFFGPGTRLTVL.

The chain carries TRBV7-9 and TRBJ2-3; TRBD2 aligns across 8 bases. The CDR3 contains 16 residues. The trim removed 5 bases at V and 2 bases at J, leaving 9 bases unmatched. The germline CDR1 and CDR2 sequences are SEHNR and FQNEAQ (reference sequence). The CDR3 DNA reads as TGTGCCAGCAGCCCCCGCGGCGGGGGGATCACAGATACGCAGTATTTT. It specifies CASSPRGGGITDTQYF.

This clone has more than one count but fewer than ten. The V call is TRBV6-1, the J call TRBJ2-7; D is perhaps TRBD1 (6 bases). The CDR3 loop spans 13 amino acids. Between the trimmed V and J ends, which lost 8 bases and 3 bases, there was a span of 14 bases. In germline, CDR1 is MNHNS, CDR2 SASEGT. The CDR3 DNA is TGTGCCAGCTGGGGTACAGGGAACTACGAGCAGTACTTC. Amino acid sequence: CASWGTGNYEQYF.

In the case of this clone: This sample also contains other DNA sequences that code for the same CDR3. The gene calls are TRBV5-1 and TRBJ2-3; D is possibly TRBD2 (6 bases). Trimming pared 0 bases from V and 2 bases from J, leaving 7 bases between. CDR1 is SGHRS, CDR2 YFSETQ, per germline. The CDR3 contains 14 residues. The CDR3, as DNA: TGCGCCAGCAGCTTGGGGACTAACACAGATACGCAGTATTTT. As protein: CASSLGTNTDTQYF.

In its sample, this clone was seen a few times. The CDR3 loop reads CASSLQLQGGTQYF. CDR3 bases: TGTGCCAGCAGCTTACAGCTACAGGGCGGGACCCAGTACTTC. The chain employs TRBV7-2 and TRBJ2-5, with D possibly matching TRBD1 (6 bases). This CDR3 has 14 residues. Germline-derived CDR1 and CDR2 are SGHTA and FQGNSA. The V end lost 2 bases, the J end lost 7 bases, and 14 bases lay between the germline ends.

The sample holds one count of this clone. This rearrangement joins TRBV4-2 to TRBJ1-2, with 9 positions matching TRBD1. In germline, CDR1 is LGHNA, CDR2 YNFKEQ. This CDR3 contains 15 residues. Trimming took 5 bases from V and 4 from J; bases not matched to a gene: 8. For the CDR3, the DNA is TGTGCCAGCAGCTCCCGGACAGGGGCATCCTATGGCTACACCTTC. Its protein product is CASSSRTGASYGYTF.

The chain links TRBV15 to TRBJ2-7, with 8 bases identical to TRBD2. The V and J ends lost 2 bases and 2 bases, in that order; junction bases with no gene match: 5. Germline CDR1 and CDR2: LNHNV and YYDKDF (reference sequence). The CDR3 has 15 residues. CDR3 coding DNA: TGTGCCACCAGCAGAACACTAGCGGAAGCCTACGAGCAGTACTTC. Protein: CATSRTLAEAYEQYF.

The rearrangement uses TRBV18 and TRBJ1-1; 9 bases agree with TRBD1. V dropped 0 bases and J dropped 10; count of bases not matched to a gene: 6. The germline V gene has CDR1 KGHSH and CDR2 LQKENI. CDR3 size: 14 residues. In DNA form, the CDR3 reads TGTGCCAGCTCACCACCGGGACAGGGCCGGGGAGCTTTCTTT. As protein: CASSPPGQGRGAFF. Looking up the rest from reference TRBV18 and TRBJ1-1 gives the full variable domain: NAGVMQNPRHLVRRRGQEARLRCSPMKGHSHVYWYRQLPEEGLKFMVYLQKENIIDESGMPKERFSAEFPKEGPSILRIQQVVRGDSAAYFCASSPPGQGRGAFFGQGTRLTVV.

V and J are TRBV9 and TRBJ1-2, with D unclear. The CDR3 extends over 14 amino acids. V was clipped by 0 bases and J by 7 bases, with 13 bases between them. Germline V gene sequence: CDR1 SGDLS, CDR2 YYNGEE. The DNA of the CDR3 is TGTGCCAGCAGCGTAGAGGTTTCGGGAGGTGGCTACACCTTC. Its protein is CASSVEVSGGGYTF. The full variable domain, rest sourced from reference TRBV9 and TRBJ1-2, is DSGVTQTPKHLITATGQRVTLRCSPRSGDLSVYWYQQSLDQGLQFLIQYYNGEERAKGNILERFSAQQFPDLHSELNLSSLELGDSALYFCASSVEVSGGGYTFGSGTRLTVV.

The J gene is TRBJ1-1, the V gene TRBV4-3; D is perhaps TRBD1 (6 bases). This CDR3 has 15 residues. The germline V gene has CDR1 LGHNA and CDR2 YSLEER. V shed 2 bases and J shed 3 bases, with 13 bases lying between them. Written as DNA, the CDR3 is TGCGCCAGCAGCCAAAGGGAGGGGGGTTACACTGAAGCTTTCTTT. This sequence encodes CASSQREGGYTEAFF.

The chain uses TRBV19 and TRBJ1-5; D ambiguous. The CDR3 is 12 amino acids. CDR1 is LNHDA and CDR2 is SQIVND in the germline V gene (reference sequence). The ends were cut back, 5 bases at V and 6 bases at J, with 8 bases in the middle. Written as DNA, the CDR3 is TGTGCCAGTAGTTATGAGGGTCAGCCCCAGCATTTT. Amino acid sequence: CASSYEGQPQHF.

The V call is TRBV4-1, the J call TRBJ1-2, with a possible D match to TRBD1 (5 bases). The CDR3 length is 17 residues. Germline CDR1 reads MGHRA; CDR2 reads YSYEKL. V lost 1 base, J lost 3 bases, and 18 bases lay in between. The chain's CDR3 is CASSQGSSAGYYYGYTF. The DNA for the CDR3 is TGCGCCAGCAGCCAAGGTTCGTCGGCAGGGTACTACTATGGCTACACCTTC.

CDR3 coding DNA: TGTGCCAGCAGCTTGGGACTTATCACAGATACGCAGTATTTT. This encodes CASSLGLITDTQYF. The chain links TRBV7-2 to TRBJ2-3, with D maybe TRBD2 (6 bases). Germline loops: CDR1 SGHTA, CDR2 FQGNSA. V lost 3 bases and J lost 2, with 9 bases in between. The CDR3 runs to 14 residues.

The chain links TRBV5-1 to TRBJ1-6; D is possibly TRBD1 (6 bases). CDR1 and CDR2 (germline): SGHRS, YFSETQ. Trimming removed 5 bases from V and 8 bases from J, with 14 bases in between. The CDR3 sequence is 14 residues long. This CDR3 reads CASRGTTGDSPLHF. In DNA form, the CDR3 reads TGCGCCAGCAGAGGGACAACTGGGGATTCACCCCTCCACTTT.

V usage is TRBV6-1 and J usage is TRBJ1-2; 9 bases line up with TRBD1. The trim removed 0 bases at V and 4 bases at J, leaving 6 bases unmatched. The CDR3 covers 16 residues. CDR1 is MNHNS, CDR2 SASEGT, per germline. The CDR3 DNA follows: TGTGCCAGCAGTGAAGCCGCGGGACAGGGTTCCTATGGCTACACCTTC. Its translation: CASSEAAGQGSYGYTF.

The chain carries TRBV19 and TRBJ1-2, with D perhaps matching TRBD1 (5 bases). The CDR3 runs to 14 residues. In germline, CDR1 is LNHDA, CDR2 SQIVND (reference sequence). V lost 2 bases and J lost 8, with 15 bases in between. The CDR3 nucleotides read TGTGCCAGTAGTATAAGGGCAGGGTTGGAAGGCTACACCTTC. It codes for CASSIRAGLEGYTF.

This clone has only a few counts. This chain connects TRBV27 to TRBJ1-5, with D tentatively TRBD1 (6 bases). Germline loops: CDR1 MNHEY, CDR2 SMNVEV (reference sequence). V was pared by 4 bases and J by 7 bases, with 14 bases between. This CDR3 region has 14 residues. CDR3 sequence (DNA): TGTGCCAGCAGTTCGTCATGGGGGGGCCAGCCCCAGCATTTT. It translates to CASSSSWGGQPQHF.

This clone was picked up a small number of times. The chain uses TRBV7-2 and TRBJ2-5; possibly TRBD2 for D (5 bases). CDR1 SGHTA and CDR2 FQGNSA come from the germline V gene. The length of the CDR3 is 13 residues. Trimming shortened V by 4 bases and J by 9 bases, and 15 bases separated the two germline ends. CDR3: CASSSPPWTAQYF. CDR3 in DNA: TGTGCCAGCAGCTCCCCGCCCTGGACTGCCCAGTACTTC.

The chain couples TRBV5-1 to TRBJ1-2; D gene uncertain. Between the trimmed V and J ends, which lost 6 bases and 2 bases, there was a span of 11 bases. The CDR3 contains 13 residues. Per the germline V gene, CDR1 is SGHRS and CDR2 is YFSETQ. The CDR3 DNA reads TGCGCCAGCACCGTCGGGGAAAACTATGGCTACACCTTC. Residues: CASTVGENYGYTF.

In its sample, this clone was seen once. The chain employs TRBV5-1 and TRBJ2-1; 11 nucleotides agree with TRBD2. The CDR3 runs to 14 residues. After removal of 3 bases from V and 6 bases from J, the junction contained 2 bases not matched to a gene. The germline CDR1 and CDR2 sequences are SGHRS and YFSETQ. This chain's CDR3 is CASSSGTSGNEQFF. The DNA for the CDR3 is TGCGCCAGCAGCTCTGGGACTAGCGGCAATGAGCAGTTCTTC.

The chain is built from TRBV27 and TRBJ1-1; no firm D call. Trimming took off 1 base at V and 8 bases at J, with 11 bases between the two ends. CDR3 length: 13 residues. The germline V gene encodes CDR1 MNHEY and CDR2 SMNVEV (reference sequence). Here the CDR3 reads CASSLWPASEAFF. The DNA of the CDR3 is TGTGCCAGCAGTTTATGGCCAGCGTCCGAAGCTTTCTTT.